The 8 T cell receptor beta chains reported below all come from one sample, sequenced in a study of blood T cells in healthy people across ages (dated by TCRdb to the mid-2010s). The library came from 5' RACE. Sequencing instrument: Illumina HiSeq 2500. A second PCR of about 7 to 12 cycles was run with a J-beta primer mix and a sample-barcoded 5' primer. TCRdb redid the processing of the public reads, applying fastp at Q25 and MiXCR, and retained in-frame beta chains. Rows are unified per CDR3 protein, each entry keeping the most common DNA and genes. The sample table contains 800,000 to 900,000 distinct CDR3 sequences; only one count was recorded for 62% of them. The top ten constitute around a quarter of the sample. The sequencing sample was made of blood. The receptors were sampled from a man under 40 in good health.

Only a few counts were recorded for this clonotype. The V and J genes are TRBV6-2 or TRBV6-3 and TRBJ2-5; TRBD1 matches at 9 bases. The germline gives CDR1 MNHEY, CDR2 SVGEGT. CDR3 length: 15 residues. The ends lost 6 bases at V and 3 bases at J; junction bases unmatched: 8. The chain's CDR3 is CASRPPGTGKETQYF. DNA for the CDR3: TGTGCCAGCAGACCCCCGGGGACAGGGAAAGAGACCCAGTACTTC.

This clonotype was picked up a small number of times. The chain employs TRBV4-3 and TRBJ2-5, with TRBD1 identical over 11 bases. CDR3 length: 15 amino acids. In germline, CDR1 is LGHNA, CDR2 YSLEER. J gave up 7 bases and V 0 bases, and 4 bases lay outside the gene matches. The CDR3 nucleotides are TGCGCCAGCAGCCAAGAAGGACAGGGGGCTGGGACCCAGTACTTC. This encodes CASSQEGQGAGTQYF.

The chain is built from TRBV4-1 and TRBJ2-5; weak D call: TRBD2 (7 bases). This CDR3 comprises 16 residues. The V gene lost 4 bases and the J gene lost 0 bases, with 15 bases spanning the gap. Germline V gene sequence: CDR1 MGHRA, CDR2 YSYEKL. The DNA for the CDR3 is TGCGCCAGCAGCCGTTTACGGGGGGCCCACCAAGAGACCCAGTACTTC. Residues: CASSRLRGAHQETQYF.

A single count supports this clonotype. The rearrangement joins TRBV12-3 or TRBV12-4 to TRBJ1-5; no clear D gene. Trimming pared 2 bases from V and 5 bases from J, leaving 7 bases between. The CDR3 has 13 residues. This CDR3 is CASSLSGHQPQHF. The CDR3 region has the DNA TGTGCCAGCAGTTTATCTGGACATCAGCCCCAGCATTTT.

This clonotype was recorded a few times. The chain is built from TRBV7-2 and TRBJ2-3; 7 bases line up with TRBD2. This CDR3 has 15 residues. With V trimmed by 7 bases and J by 3 bases, 10 bases remained unmatched. Germline CDR1 is SGHTA and CDR2 is FQGNSA. The CDR3 protein is CASTRAGRETDTQYF. CDR3 nucleotide sequence: TGTGCCAGCACCAGGGCAGGGCGGGAGACAGATACGCAGTATTTT.

The V and J genes are TRBV4-2 and TRBJ2-1, with 10 positions matching TRBD2. The CDR3 consists of 18 residues. The germline V gene has CDR1 LGHNA and CDR2 YNFKEQ. With 3 bases clipped from V and 0 bases from J, the junction kept 8 bases outside the gene matches. This CDR3 is CASSQVAGGYSSYNEQFF. The CDR3 DNA follows: TGTGCCAGCAGCCAGGTAGCGGGGGGTTACAGCTCCTACAATGAGCAGTTCTTC.

J is TRBJ2-4 and V is TRBV2; D may be TRBD1 (6 bases). The J call is in doubt because the DNA end fits TRBJ2-7 better. The CDR3 sequence is 14 residues long. CDR1 and CDR2 (germline): SNHLY, FYNNEI. In nucleotides, the CDR3 is TGTGCCAGCAGCGCCACCTGGACAGCCTACGAGCAGTACTTC. This translates into CASSATWTAYEQYF.

V gene TRBV4-2 combines with J gene TRBJ2-7; D unclear. The CDR3 is made up of 14 amino acids. V dropped 2 bases and J dropped 6 bases, with 14 bases sitting between them. From germline, CDR1 is LGHNA and CDR2 YNFKEQ. The CDR3 reads CASSQSSFWSEQYF. The CDR3 bases are TGTGCCAGCAGCCAATCCTCTTTTTGGAGCGAGCAGTACTTC.